The present TCR beta chain was sequenced within a study of identical twins. Regarding the study as a whole: Out-of-frame sharing of TCR alpha in monozygotic twins was underestimated by models. Insertions were fewer in abundant cord blood beta clonotypes, whereas memory repertoires showed none of this pattern.

This clonotype has more than one count but fewer than ten. The antigen remains undetermined. Unique molecular identifiers were in the cDNA, with template-switch universal primer binding. MiXCR, run by TCRdb on the 5' RACE reads, gives a single entry per CDR3 protein. The table has some 1,700,000 distinct CDR3 sequences, around a third seen once. This CDR3 has 15 amino acids. Germline lookup yields CDR1 MDHEN and CDR2 SYDVKM. V lost 4 bases to trimming and J lost 2 bases; unmatched junction nucleotides: 4. Sequenced material: cord blood. The chain is built from TRBV28 and TRBJ2-7, with TRBD2 identical over 11 bases. The sequence derives from a newborn girl in good health. The CDR3 DNA reads as TGTGCCAGCAGTTATAGCGGGAGGGCCCCCTACGAGCAGTACTTC. Protein sequence: CASSYSGRAPYEQYF.